This record covers a single TCR beta chain. Original analysis: Researchers report that nucleated cell counts were estimated from reference gene primer amplification. Clones were sequenced by immunoSEQ multiplex PCR, and TCRdb holds only the in-frame ones, with some missing. V, J and clone size derive from that table, while D and trimming were established from the DNA sequence. The sample holds 250,000 to 350,000 clones, over 75% seen once. The entry originates in a study of blood T cell repertoires in COVID-19. Study details: The origin of the acute and convalescent COVID-19 samples was the United States, Italy and Spain. PBMCs, B-cell-depleted T cells, or T cells provided the cDNA or gDNA that made up the material.

Deletions cut 1 base from V and 6 bases from J, with 5 bases between. The CDR3 is 13 amino acids. Per the germline V gene, CDR1 is KGHDR and CDR2 is SFDVKD. The TCR comes from a woman aged 45 to 65 with active or convalescent COVID-19. The sample was peripheral blood. The V call is TRBV24-1, the J call TRBJ2-2; D gene uncertain. Written as DNA, the CDR3 is TGTGCCACCAGTGATTTAGCCGCCGGGGAGCTGTTTTTT. This sequence encodes CATSDLAAGELFF.